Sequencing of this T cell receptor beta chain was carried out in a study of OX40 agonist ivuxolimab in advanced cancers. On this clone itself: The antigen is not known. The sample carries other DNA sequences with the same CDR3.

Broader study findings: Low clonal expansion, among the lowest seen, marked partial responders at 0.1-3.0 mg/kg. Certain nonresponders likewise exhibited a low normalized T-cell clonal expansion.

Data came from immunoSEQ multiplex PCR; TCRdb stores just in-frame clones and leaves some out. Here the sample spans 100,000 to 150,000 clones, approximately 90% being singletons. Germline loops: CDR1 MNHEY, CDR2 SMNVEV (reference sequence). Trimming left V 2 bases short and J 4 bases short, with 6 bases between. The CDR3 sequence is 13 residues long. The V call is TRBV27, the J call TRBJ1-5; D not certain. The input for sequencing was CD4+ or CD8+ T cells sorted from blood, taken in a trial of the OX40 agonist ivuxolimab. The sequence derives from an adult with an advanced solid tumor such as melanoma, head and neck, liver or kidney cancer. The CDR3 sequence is CASSLMGNQPQHF. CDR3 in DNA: TGTGCCAGCAGTTTAATGGGAAATCAGCCCCAGCATTTT.